The 26 T cell receptor beta chains listed next were all sequenced from one sample in a study of T cells in women clearing cervical HPV infection. Repertoires were generated with immunoSEQ multiplex PCR, while TCRdb's copy carries only in-frame clones and drops some. Its clone listing holds approximately 21,000 clones. Specimen: blood buffy coat. These receptors were collected from a woman between 18 and 70 years old with a cervical HPV16 infection that either progressed to CIN3+ or cleared (not recorded which).

This clone shows up as large by frequency. The sequence runs out 3 residues before the end of the CDR3; the remainder is reconstructed from the germline J gene. The gene calls are TRBV6-4 and TRBJ2-3, with TRBD2 matching over 9 bases. Germline lookup yields CDR1 MRHNA and CDR2 SNTAGT. Trimming removed 4 bases from V and 3 bases from J; junction bases left unmatched: 5. The CDR3 has 15 residues. The sequenced part of the CDR3 DNA is TGTGCCAGCAGTGTTCTAGCGGGGACAACAGATACG. As protein: CASSVLAGTTDT. The entire CDR3 is CASSVLAGTTDTQYF.

The CDR3 loop reads CASSLYFGTEETQYF. The sequenced CDR3 bases are TGTGCCAGCAGCTTATATTTTGGGACAGAAGAGACC. This chain connects TRBV7-9 to TRBJ2-5, with TRBD1 matching 7 bases. With the read ending 3 residues before the CDR3 end, the germline J gene is used to fill in that end. This CDR3 contains 15 residues. V shed 2 bases and J 3 bases; nucleotides not matched to a gene: 6. CDR1 is SEHNR and CDR2 is FQNEAQ in the germline V gene (reference sequence).

Concerning this clone itself: The sequenced fragment ends 3 residues before the CDR3 boundary, so the rest is inferred from the germline J gene. V and J are TRBV7-9 and TRBJ2-3; 11 bases agree with TRBD2. This CDR3 contains 15 residues. J gave up 1 base and V 6 bases, and 3 bases lay outside the gene matches. The V gene's germline CDR1 is SEHNR and CDR2 FQNEAQ (reference sequence). The part of the CDR3 DNA that was read is TGTGCCAGCAGTAGCGGGGGGGATCGCACAGATACG. Translation gives CASSSGGDRTDT. The whole CDR3 region reads CASSSGGDRTDTQYF. The full variable domain, its missing parts supplied by reference TRBV7-9 and TRBJ2-3, is DTGVSQNPRHKITKRGQNVTFRCDPISEHNRLYWYRQTLGQGPEFLTYFQNEAQLEKSRLLSDRFSAERPKGSFSTLEIQRTEQGDSAMYLCASSSGGDRTDTQYFGPGTRLTVL.

Details on this clone: The sequence runs out 3 residues before the end of the CDR3; the remainder is reconstructed from the germline J gene. The chain recombines TRBV6-4 with TRBJ2-3; TRBD2 is a possible D gene (6 bases). The CDR3 covers 14 residues. Between the trimmed V and J ends, which lost 3 bases and 0 bases, there was a span of 7 bases. CDR1 and CDR2 from the germline V gene are MRHNA and SNTAGT. Partial CDR3 DNA: TGTGCCAGCAGTGAAAGCGGGAGCACAGATACG. The encoded protein is CASSESGSTDT. The whole CDR3 sequence reads CASSESGSTDTQYF.

Comment on this clone: The CDR3 extends 3 residues past the end of the read, so its final part is completed from the germline J gene. The chain joins TRBV9 to TRBJ2-7, with 9 bases fitting TRBD1. Germline-derived CDR1 and CDR2 are SGDLS and YYNGEE. Losses at the gene ends were 4 bases for V and 0 bases for J; bases not matched to a gene: 8. The CDR3 length is 16 residues. The covered CDR3 bases are TGTGCCAGCAGCCGAATGACAGGGGGGGTCTCCTACGAG. This translates into CASSRMTGGVSYE. The whole CDR3 region reads CASSRMTGGVSYEQYF.

In the case of this clone: The read ends 3 residues early relative to the CDR3; the germline J gene fills the gap. The V and J genes are TRBV7-8 and TRBJ2-5; 8 positions agree with TRBD1. Germline loops: CDR1 SGHVS, CDR2 FQNEAQ. The length of the CDR3 is 14 residues. Trimming cost V 5 bases and J 5 bases; bases outside gene matches: 7. Incomplete CDR3 DNA: TGTGCCAGCAGCCCTCGACAGGGGCTGGAGACC. Encoded protein: CASSPRQGLET. In full, the CDR3 reads CASSPRQGLETQYF.

In regard to this clone: The read terminates 3 residues before the CDR3 end, so the remaining end is supplied by the germline J gene. The chain carries TRBV20-1 and TRBJ2-2; TRBD2 matches at 9 bases. The CDR3 spans 18 residues. Looked up from germline, CDR1 is DFQATT and CDR2 is SNEGSKA (reference sequence). Germline trimming cut 2 bases from V and 3 bases from J; bases unmatched to any gene: 13. The CDR3 bases that were read are TGCAGTGCTAGAAGGGGGCGGGGCGGGAGGGTTCACACCGGGGAG. This sequence encodes CSARRGRGGRVHTGE. The whole CDR3 sequence reads CSARRGRGGRVHTGELFF.

Concerning this clone itself: The read ends 3 residues before the CDR3 terminus; that terminus is restored from the germline J gene. The chain carries TRBV11-3 and TRBJ2-7; perhaps TRBD1 as D (5 bases). This CDR3 spans 14 amino acids. The V gene's germline CDR1 is SGHNT and CDR2 YENEEA. V lost 2 bases and J 5 bases, leaving 13 bases between the germline ends. CDR3 DNA (partial): TGTGCCAGCAGCTTATGGCAGGGCACGAACGAG. It codes for CASSLWQGTNE. The full CDR3 reads CASSLWQGTNEQYF.

A remark on this clone: Sequencing ends 3 residues short of the CDR3 end; the germline J gene provides the rest. This rearrangement joins TRBV6-2 or TRBV6-3 to TRBJ1-2; D is perhaps TRBD1 (6 bases). Germline-derived CDR1 and CDR2 are MNHEY and SVGEGT. This CDR3 has 13 amino acids. V lost 7 bases and J 5 bases, leaving 14 bases between the germline ends. The CDR3 region is CASTQPTGYGYTF. Incomplete CDR3 DNA: TGTGCCAGCACCCAACCGACAGGTTATGGC.

As concerns this clone: The read stops 3 residues short of the end of the CDR3; the missing end is completed from the germline J gene. The chain joins TRBV5-1 to TRBJ2-1; TRBD2 agrees at 7 bases. This CDR3 is 15 amino acids long. Germline assignment: CDR1 SGHRS and CDR2 YFSETQ. After removal of 1 base from V and 4 bases from J, the junction contained 5 bases not matched to a gene. Incomplete CDR3 DNA: TGCGCCAGCAGCTTGCTAGCGGAGGGATACAATGAG. Its translation: CASSLLAEGYNE. The CDR3 reads in full as CASSLLAEGYNEQFF.

About this clone: The read ends 3 residues shy of where the CDR3 ends; the end is completed using the germline J gene. The chain couples TRBV9 to TRBJ2-1; 10 bases match TRBD2. Losses at the gene ends were 3 bases for V and 7 bases for J; bases not matched to a gene: 1. CDR3 length equals 13 residues. Germline CDR1 SGDLS, CDR2 YYNGEE. The CDR3 loop is CASSGAGGNEQFF. The CDR3 bases that were read are TGTGCCAGCAGCGGAGCGGGAGGGAATGAG.

Worth noting for this clone: The read ends 3 residues before the CDR3 terminus; that terminus is restored from the germline J gene. The J gene is TRBJ1-1, the V gene TRBV7-9; unclear D gene. CDR3 size: 15 residues. Germline lookup yields CDR1 SEHNR and CDR2 FQNEAQ (reference sequence). This CDR3 is CASSLNLERVSRAFF. The covered CDR3 bases are TGTGCCAGCAGCTTGAATCTGGAGCGTGTTAGCAGA.

A note on this clone: The missing CDR3 end, 3 residues past where the read stops, is filled in from the germline J gene. The V call is TRBV20-1, the J call TRBJ2-7, with a tentative D call TRBD2 (5 bases). Germline assignment: CDR1 DFQATT and CDR2 SNEGSKA (reference sequence). This CDR3 region has 16 residues. V lost 7 bases and J lost 0, with 22 bases in between. The CDR3 bases that were read are TGCAGTGTTTTGACTAATTCGGCCGGGTCCTCCTACGAG. Translated, it gives CSVLTNSAGSSYE. The entire CDR3 protein reads CSVLTNSAGSSYEQYF.

In the case of this clone: Read sequence stops 3 residues before the CDR3 end, and the germline J gene provides the missing end. The chain uses TRBV6-4 and TRBJ2-2; a weak D match, TRBD1 (5 bases). V lost 4 bases to trimming and J lost 3 bases, with 9 bases between them. Germline loops: CDR1 MRHNA, CDR2 SNTAGT. This CDR3 has 14 residues. The CDR3 bases that were read are TGTGCCAGCAGTGTAGGGGTCCACACCGGGGAG. The encoded protein is CASSVGVHTGE. The CDR3 in full is CASSVGVHTGELFF.

A note on this clone: The CDR3 goes on 3 residues after the read ends, and that part is filled in from the germline J gene. This rearrangement joins TRBV19 to TRBJ1-4; TRBD1 aligns across 8 bases. CDR1 LNHDA and CDR2 SQIVND come from the germline V gene (reference sequence). CDR3 length: 15 amino acids. Trimming cost V 5 bases and J 5 bases; bases outside gene matches: 7. Here the CDR3 reads CASSSGGTGNEKLFF. The sequenced part of the CDR3 DNA is TGTGCCAGTAGTTCCGGCGGGACAGGCAATGAAAAA.

As concerns this clone: The read falls 3 residues short of the CDR3 end, and the missing part is taken from the germline J gene. The J gene is TRBJ2-3, the V gene TRBV5-1; D is perhaps TRBD1 (5 bases). Germline values: CDR1 SGHRS, CDR2 YFSETQ. Trimming shortened V by 0 bases and J by 1 base, and 12 bases separated the two germline ends. The CDR3 is 16 residues long. CDR3 sequence reads: CASSLGDSWGTDTQYF. The CDR3 bases that were read are TGCGCCAGCAGCTTGGGTGACAGTTGGGGCACAGATACG. Full variable domain (outside the CDR3, taken from reference TRBV5-1 and TRBJ2-3): KAGVTQTPRYLIKTRGQQVTLSCSPISGHRSVSWYQQTPGQGLQFLFEYFSETQRNKGNFPGRFSGRQFSNSRSEMNVSTLELGDSALYLCASSLGDSWGTDTQYFGPGTRLTVL.

A word on this clone: The read ends 3 residues before the CDR3 terminus; that terminus is restored from the germline J gene. This sequence joins TRBV5-6 and TRBJ2-5, with D tentatively TRBD1 (5 bases). V was clipped by 0 bases and J by 5 bases, with 14 bases between them. CDR1 and CDR2 from the germline V gene are SGHDT and YYEEEE. The CDR3 is 15 residues long. CDR3 DNA (partial): TGTGCCAGCAGCTTGGTTATTGGCAGGGCGGAGACC. Encoded protein: CASSLVIGRAET. The whole CDR3 protein reads CASSLVIGRAETQYF. Based on the CDR3 plus reference TRBV5-6 and TRBJ2-5, the full variable domain is DAGVTQSPTHLIKTRGQQVTLRCSPKSGHDTVSWYQQALGQGPQFIFQYYEEEERQRGNFPDRFSGHQFPNYSSELNVNALLLGDSALYLCASSLVIGRAETQYFGPGTRLLVL.

On this clone: The CDR3 goes on 3 residues after the read ends, and that part is filled in from the germline J gene. This chain links TRBV29-1 with TRBJ1-2; D might be TRBD1 (6 bases). This CDR3 has 13 amino acids. From germline, CDR1 is SQVTM and CDR2 ANQGSEA. The V gene lost 5 bases and the J gene lost 4 bases, with 14 bases spanning the gap. This CDR3 is CSVLLDSIYGYTF. CDR3 DNA, as far as it was read: TGCAGCGTTCTCTTGGACAGCATCTATGGC.

Concerning this clone: With the read ending 3 residues before the CDR3 end, the germline J gene is used to fill in that end. The V call is TRBV11-1, the J call TRBJ2-3, with 8 bases identical to TRBD2. V trimming: 5 bases; J trimming: 1 base; junction bases outside the gene matches: 5. The CDR3 runs 15 residues. Germline V gene sequence: CDR1 SGHAT, CDR2 FQDESV (reference sequence). The covered CDR3 bases are TGTGCCAGCAGCCCCATGACTAGCGGCACAGATACG. Residues: CASSPMTSGTDT. The whole CDR3 protein reads CASSPMTSGTDTQYF.

The CDR3 region is CASSRDRTNEKLFF. The CDR3 bases that were read are TGTGCCAGCTCTAGGGACAGAACTAATGAAAAA. The chain is built from TRBV18 and TRBJ1-4; 7 bases map to TRBD1. Read data end 3 residues before the CDR3 end; the end is taken from the germline J gene. Germline assignment: CDR1 KGHSH and CDR2 LQKENI. V shed 6 bases, J shed 1 base, and the junction held 2 bases outside the gene matches. The CDR3 covers 14 residues.

A remark on this clone: From the germline J gene comes the end of the CDR3, since the read stops 3 residues before it. V gene TRBV20-1 combines with J gene TRBJ2-3; 10 bases line up with TRBD2. Germline lookup yields CDR1 DFQATT and CDR2 SNEGSKA (reference sequence). The CDR3 covers 15 residues. J was trimmed by 2 bases and V by 6 bases; bases with no gene match: 8. CDR3: CSADLAGGNTDTQYF. CDR3 DNA (partial): TGCAGTGCAGACTTAGCGGGGGGTAACACAGATACG.

The DNA read from the CDR3 is TGTGCCAGCAGCTCGCAACAGGTTCCCTATGGC. Protein: CASSSQQVPYG. The CDR3 in full is CASSSQQVPYGYTF. The genes are TRBV5-6 and TRBJ1-2; a possible D gene is TRBD1 (5 bases). The sequence runs out 3 residues before the end of the CDR3; the remainder is reconstructed from the germline J gene. The V end was cut by 3 bases, the J end by 4 bases, with 13 bases between. CDR1 is SGHDT and CDR2 is YYEEEE in the germline V gene. The CDR3 has 14 amino acids. Full variable domain (rest looked up from reference TRBV5-6 and TRBJ1-2): DAGVTQSPTHLIKTRGQQVTLRCSPKSGHDTVSWYQQALGQGPQFIFQYYEEEERQRGNFPDRFSGHQFPNYSSELNVNALLLGDSALYLCASSSQQVPYGYTFGSGTRLTVV.

CDR3 protein: CASRDRVFGELFF. The sequenced part of the CDR3 DNA is TGTGCCAGTAGGGACAGGGTTTTCGGGGAG. The V call is TRBV19, the J call TRBJ2-2, with 8 bases lining up with TRBD1. Coverage ceases 3 residues before the CDR3 finishes, and the germline J gene fills in the end. In germline, CDR1 is LNHDA, CDR2 SQIVND (reference sequence). Trimming removed 6 bases from V and 7 bases from J; junction bases left unmatched: 4. The CDR3 extends over 13 amino acids.

As to this clone: The CDR3 end is not reached by the read, which stops 3 residues before it; the germline J gene fills it in. This rearrangement joins TRBV18 to TRBJ1-6; 10 bases map to TRBD1. This CDR3 has 16 residues. Per germline, CDR1 KGHSH and CDR2 LQKENI. Trimming at V came to 2 bases and at J to 7 bases, leaving 5 bases not matched to a gene. The CDR3 DNA, read in part, is TGTGCCAGCTCACCAGCCCGGACAGGGGGGAATTCACCC. This gives the protein CASSPARTGGNSP. The CDR3 in its entirety is CASSPARTGGNSPLHF.

As regards this clone: The read comes to an end 3 residues before the CDR3 does, leaving the germline J gene to fill in the end. The V and J genes are TRBV6-2 or TRBV6-3 and TRBJ2-6; 8 bases line up with TRBD1. Germline loops: CDR1 MNHEY, CDR2 SVGEGT. The CDR3 consists of 16 residues. The V gene end was trimmed by 0 bases and the J gene end by 3 bases; junction bases not matched to a gene: 1. The CDR3 bases that were read are TGTGCCAGCAGTTACTCCAGGGGGCGTGGGGCCAACGTC. It yields the protein CASSYSRGRGANV. The entire CDR3 protein is CASSYSRGRGANVLTF.

For this clone: Read data end 3 residues before the CDR3 end; the end is taken from the germline J gene. V gene TRBV19 combines with J gene TRBJ1-6; TRBD1 is a possible D gene (5 bases). From germline, CDR1 is LNHDA and CDR2 SQIVND (reference sequence). Trimming took off 2 bases at V and 7 bases at J, with 15 bases between the two ends. The CDR3 is made up of 16 amino acids. The CDR3 protein is CASSIRPDRPNSPLHF. The sequenced part of the CDR3 DNA is TGTGCCAGTAGTATAAGGCCAGACAGACCCAATTCACCC.